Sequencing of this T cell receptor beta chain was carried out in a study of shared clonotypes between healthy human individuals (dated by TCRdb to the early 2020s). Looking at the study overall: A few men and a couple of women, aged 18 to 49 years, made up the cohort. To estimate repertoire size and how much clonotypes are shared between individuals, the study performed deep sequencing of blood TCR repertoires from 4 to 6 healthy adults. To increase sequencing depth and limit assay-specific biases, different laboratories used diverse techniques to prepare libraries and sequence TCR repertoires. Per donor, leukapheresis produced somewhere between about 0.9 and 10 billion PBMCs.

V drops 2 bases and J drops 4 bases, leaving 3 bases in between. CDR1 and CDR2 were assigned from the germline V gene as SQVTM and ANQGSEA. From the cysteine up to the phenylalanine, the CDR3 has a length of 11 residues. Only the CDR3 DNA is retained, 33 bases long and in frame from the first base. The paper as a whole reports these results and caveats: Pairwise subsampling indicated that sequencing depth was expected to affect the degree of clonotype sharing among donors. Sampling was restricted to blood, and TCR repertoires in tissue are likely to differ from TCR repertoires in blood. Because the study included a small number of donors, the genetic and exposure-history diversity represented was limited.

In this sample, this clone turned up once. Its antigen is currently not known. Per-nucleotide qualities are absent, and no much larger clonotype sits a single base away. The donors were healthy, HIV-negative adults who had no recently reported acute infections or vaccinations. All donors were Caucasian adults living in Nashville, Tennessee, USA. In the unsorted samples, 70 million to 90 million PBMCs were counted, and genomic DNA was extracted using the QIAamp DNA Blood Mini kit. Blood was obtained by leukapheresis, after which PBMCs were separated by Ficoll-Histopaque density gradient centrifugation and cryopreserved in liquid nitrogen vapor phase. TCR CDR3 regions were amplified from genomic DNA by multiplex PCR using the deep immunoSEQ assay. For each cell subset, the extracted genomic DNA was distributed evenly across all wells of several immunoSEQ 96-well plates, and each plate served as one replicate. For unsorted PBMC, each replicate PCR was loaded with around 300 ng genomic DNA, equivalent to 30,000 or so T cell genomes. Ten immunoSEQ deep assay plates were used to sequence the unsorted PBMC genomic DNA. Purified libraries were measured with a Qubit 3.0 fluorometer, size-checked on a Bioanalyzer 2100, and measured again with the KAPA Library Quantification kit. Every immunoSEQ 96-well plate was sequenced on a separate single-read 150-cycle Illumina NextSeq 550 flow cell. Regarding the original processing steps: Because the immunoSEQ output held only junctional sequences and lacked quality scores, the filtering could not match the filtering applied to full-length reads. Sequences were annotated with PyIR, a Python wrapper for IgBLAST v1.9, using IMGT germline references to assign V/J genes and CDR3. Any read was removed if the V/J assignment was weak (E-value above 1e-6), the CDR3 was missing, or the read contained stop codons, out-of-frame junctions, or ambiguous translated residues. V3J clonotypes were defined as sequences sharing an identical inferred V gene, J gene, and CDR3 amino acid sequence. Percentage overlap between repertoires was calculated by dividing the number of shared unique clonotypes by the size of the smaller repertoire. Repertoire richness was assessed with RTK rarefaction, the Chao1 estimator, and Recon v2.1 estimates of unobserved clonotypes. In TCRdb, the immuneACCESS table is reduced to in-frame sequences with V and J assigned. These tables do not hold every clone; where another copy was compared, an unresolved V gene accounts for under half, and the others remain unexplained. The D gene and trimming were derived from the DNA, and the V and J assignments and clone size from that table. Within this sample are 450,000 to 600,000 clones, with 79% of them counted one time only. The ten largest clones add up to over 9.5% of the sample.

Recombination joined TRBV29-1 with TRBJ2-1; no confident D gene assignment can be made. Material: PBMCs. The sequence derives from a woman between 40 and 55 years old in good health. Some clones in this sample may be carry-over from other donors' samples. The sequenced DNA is TGCAGCGTTGAACCTTACAATGAGCAGTTCTTC. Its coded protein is CSVEPYNEQFF.